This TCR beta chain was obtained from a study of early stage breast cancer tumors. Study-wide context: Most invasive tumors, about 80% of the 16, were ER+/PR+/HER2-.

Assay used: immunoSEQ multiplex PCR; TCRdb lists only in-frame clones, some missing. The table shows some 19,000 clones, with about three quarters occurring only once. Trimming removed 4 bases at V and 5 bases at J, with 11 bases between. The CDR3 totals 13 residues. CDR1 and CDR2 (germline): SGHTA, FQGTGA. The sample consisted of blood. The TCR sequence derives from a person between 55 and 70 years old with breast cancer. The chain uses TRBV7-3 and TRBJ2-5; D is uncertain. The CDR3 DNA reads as TGTGCCAGCAGCTCCTGGGTTGGGGAGACCCAGTACTTC. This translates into CASSSWVGETQYF.